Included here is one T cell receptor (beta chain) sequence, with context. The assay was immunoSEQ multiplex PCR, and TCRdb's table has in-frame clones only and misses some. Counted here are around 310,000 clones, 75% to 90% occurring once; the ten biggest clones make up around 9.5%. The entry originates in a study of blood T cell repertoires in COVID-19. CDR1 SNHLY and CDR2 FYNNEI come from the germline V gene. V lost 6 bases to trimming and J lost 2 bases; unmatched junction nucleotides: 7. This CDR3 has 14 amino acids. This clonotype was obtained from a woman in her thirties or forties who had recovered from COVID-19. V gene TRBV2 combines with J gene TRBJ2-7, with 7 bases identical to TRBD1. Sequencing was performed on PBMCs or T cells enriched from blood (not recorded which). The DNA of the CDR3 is TGTGCCAGCAGGGGACAGCAACTAGCCTACGAGCAGTACTTC. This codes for CASRGQQLAYEQYF.